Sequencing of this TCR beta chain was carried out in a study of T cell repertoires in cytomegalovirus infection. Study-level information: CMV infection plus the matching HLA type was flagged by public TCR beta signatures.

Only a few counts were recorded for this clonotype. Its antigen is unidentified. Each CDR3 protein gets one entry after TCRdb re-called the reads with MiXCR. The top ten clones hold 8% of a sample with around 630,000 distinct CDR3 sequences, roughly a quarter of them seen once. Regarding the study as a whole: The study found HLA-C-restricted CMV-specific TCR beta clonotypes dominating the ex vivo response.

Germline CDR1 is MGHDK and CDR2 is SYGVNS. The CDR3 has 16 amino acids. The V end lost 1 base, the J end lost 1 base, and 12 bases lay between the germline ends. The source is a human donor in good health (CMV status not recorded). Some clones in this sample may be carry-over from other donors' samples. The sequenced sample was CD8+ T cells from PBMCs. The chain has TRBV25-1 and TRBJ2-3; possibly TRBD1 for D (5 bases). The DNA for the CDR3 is TGTGCCAGCAGTGAATCAGGGTGGTATGGCACAGATACGCAGTATTTT. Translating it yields CASSESGWYGTDTQYF. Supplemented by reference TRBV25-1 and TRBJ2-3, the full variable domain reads EADIYQTPRYLVIGTGKKITLECSQTMGHDKMYWYQQDPGMELHLIHYSYGVNSTEKGDLSSESTVSRIRTEHFPLTLESARPSHTSQYLCASSESGWYGTDTQYFGPGTRLTVL.